This T cell receptor (beta chain) emerged from a study of cytomegalovirus exposure and HLA in healthy donors. Primers included in the PCR were 60 Vbeta and 13 Jbeta primers. Repertoires were generated with immunoSEQ multiplex PCR, while TCRdb's copy carries only in-frame clones and drops some. The sample lists roughly 100,000 clones, 70% to 80% seen once, with 3.6% in the top ten. With regard to this clone: The antigen is not known.

General study results and limits: According to an earlier analysis, most TCR beta V segments yielded productive rearrangements about 90% or about 30% of the time.

The sequence was obtained from a man in his sixties in good health and CMV-seronegative. What was sequenced was PBMCs.

In DNA, the CDR3 is TGCGCCAGCAGCCTTAGCGGGGGGGCTTTGGAGACCCAGTACTTC. Its protein product is CASSLSGGALETQYF. J is TRBJ2-5 and V is TRBV4-3; 11 bases are a match to TRBD2. The V segment lost 4 bases and the J segment 5 bases; nucleotides outside the gene matches: 6. Germline CDR1 is LGHNA and CDR2 is YSLEER. The CDR3 spans 15 residues.